This is a list of T cell receptor beta chains from one sample in a study of glioma-infiltrating T cells after dendritic cell vaccination. Sequencing used immunoSEQ multiplex PCR; TCRdb keeps in-frame clones, though not all of them. The repertoire holds around 83,000 clones, with roughly 85% as singletons. Here the sequenced sample was blood, taken after dendritic cell vaccination. The receptors derive from a human donor with glioblastoma. CDR3s include the opening cysteine and the closing phenylalanine or tryptophan. Some rows have no size entry. The others give once, few or many, or a class for an expanded clone.

j_call: TRBJ2-7; v_call: TRBV20-1; clone_size: -; cdr3_length: 11; cdr3_aa: CSYRGSYEQYF
j_call: TRBJ2-7; v_call: TRBV4-1; clone_size: -; cdr3_length: 16; cdr3_aa: CASSSGTSGRAGEQYF
j_call: TRBJ1-6; v_call: TRBV6-5; clone_size: -; cdr3_length: 16; cdr3_aa: CASSYSGQDWGSPLHF
j_call: TRBJ1-2; v_call: TRBV27; clone_size: -; cdr3_length: 15; cdr3_aa: CASSLYGGGGWRYTF
j_call: TRBJ1-4; v_call: TRBV4-1; clone_size: -; cdr3_length: 16; cdr3_aa: CASSQETNSYNEKLFF
j_call: TRBJ2-5; v_call: TRBV5-1; clone_size: -; cdr3_length: 19; cdr3_aa: CASSLVALAGGPGAETQYF
j_call: TRBJ1-5; v_call: TRBV6-1; clone_size: -; cdr3_length: 13; cdr3_aa: CASSGDRGQPQHF
j_call: TRBJ2-7; v_call: TRBV5-5; clone_size: -; cdr3_length: 17; cdr3_aa: CASSLAPGQGLMYEQYF
j_call: TRBJ1-5; v_call: TRBV4-3; clone_size: -; cdr3_length: 14; cdr3_aa: CASSQDVRYQPQHF
j_call: TRBJ2-5; v_call: TRBV7-9; clone_size: -; cdr3_length: 13; cdr3_aa: CASSLAGQKTQYF
j_call: TRBJ1-2; v_call: TRBV7-7; clone_size: -; cdr3_length: 16; cdr3_aa: CASSLVAPRGDYGYTF
j_call: TRBJ2-7; v_call: TRBV4-1; clone_size: -; cdr3_length: 18; cdr3_aa: CASSQDTSGTKSSYEQYF
j_call: TRBJ2-3; v_call: TRBV6-1; clone_size: -; cdr3_length: 15; cdr3_aa: CASSEPGLAGPTQYF
j_call: TRBJ2-3; v_call: TRBV5-1; clone_size: -; cdr3_length: 17; cdr3_aa: CASSSNAGTSVTDTQYF
j_call: TRBJ2-7; v_call: TRBV5-1; clone_size: -; cdr3_length: 17; cdr3_aa: CASSLANGLAGNYEQYF
j_call: TRBJ2-3; v_call: TRBV5-4; clone_size: -; cdr3_length: 16; cdr3_aa: CASSLIAGGPADTQYF
j_call: TRBJ1-2; v_call: TRBV29-1; clone_size: -; cdr3_length: 12; cdr3_aa: CSVQQINYGYTF
j_call: TRBJ1-1; v_call: TRBV6-6; clone_size: -; cdr3_length: 13; cdr3_aa: CASRKGMNTEAFF
j_call: TRBJ2-7; v_call: TRBV10-3; clone_size: -; cdr3_length: 15; cdr3_aa: CAISDPGVTSWEQYF
j_call: TRBJ2-7; v_call: TRBV2; clone_size: -; cdr3_length: 15; cdr3_aa: CASSPGQGQGYEQYF
j_call: TRBJ1-2; v_call: TRBV19; clone_size: -; cdr3_length: 16; cdr3_aa: CASSVRVSVGNYGYTF
j_call: TRBJ1-1; v_call: TRBV7-9; clone_size: -; cdr3_length: 14; cdr3_aa: CASSFTGVDTEAFF
j_call: TRBJ2-5; v_call: TRBV7-6; clone_size: -; cdr3_length: 13; cdr3_aa: CASSTGLKETQYF
j_call: TRBJ2-7; v_call: TRBV9; clone_size: -; cdr3_length: 14; cdr3_aa: CASSANRASYEQYF
j_call: TRBJ2-2; v_call: TRBV5-1; clone_size: -; cdr3_length: 15; cdr3_aa: CASSPSEQGTGELFF
j_call: TRBJ1-3; v_call: TRBV7-2; clone_size: -; cdr3_length: 16; cdr3_aa: CASSLGQAHSGNTIYF
j_call: TRBJ1-3; v_call: TRBV5-6; clone_size: -; cdr3_length: 14; cdr3_aa: CASSDGTGENTIYF
j_call: TRBJ2-4; v_call: TRBV15; clone_size: -; cdr3_length: 14; cdr3_aa: CATTEFSAKNIQYF
j_call: TRBJ2-2; v_call: TRBV7-9; clone_size: -; cdr3_length: 14; cdr3_aa: CASSWGRGTGELFF
j_call: TRBJ2-7; v_call: TRBV4-3; clone_size: -; cdr3_length: 14; cdr3_aa: CASSPGQGDYEQYF
j_call: TRBJ1-4; v_call: TRBV5-8; clone_size: once; cdr3_length: 16; cdr3_aa: CASSAILTGENEKLFF
j_call: TRBJ1-2; v_call: TRBV7-8; clone_size: -; cdr3_length: 17; cdr3_aa: CASSFRGAGGLSDGYTF
j_call: TRBJ2-1; v_call: TRBV6-4; clone_size: many; cdr3_length: 15; cdr3_aa: CASSDLAGAYNEQFF
j_call: TRBJ1-1; v_call: TRBV1; clone_size: once; cdr3_length: 16; cdr3_aa: CTSSLTGFRFRVEAFF
j_call: TRBJ1-1; v_call: TRBV7-2; clone_size: -; cdr3_length: 13; cdr3_aa: CASSLGQNTEAFF
j_call: TRBJ1-1; v_call: TRBV11-2; clone_size: -; cdr3_length: 13; cdr3_aa: CASSLDWEIEAFF
j_call: TRBJ2-3; v_call: TRBV19; clone_size: once; cdr3_length: 14; cdr3_aa: CASSRLEVADTQYF
j_call: TRBJ1-2; v_call: TRBV7-3; clone_size: -; cdr3_length: 15; cdr3_aa: CASSLGTRTAYGYTF
j_call: TRBJ1-1; v_call: TRBV9; clone_size: -; cdr3_length: 12; cdr3_aa: CASSDDRSEAFF
j_call: TRBJ1-2; v_call: TRBV6-5; clone_size: -; cdr3_length: 14; cdr3_aa: CASSQGTDGGGYTF
j_call: TRBJ2-3; v_call: TRBV7-3; clone_size: -; cdr3_length: 15; cdr3_aa: CASSFSGGAGDTQYF
j_call: TRBJ2-6; v_call: TRBV27; clone_size: -; cdr3_length: 18; cdr3_aa: CASRPWTGPNSGANVLTF
j_call: TRBJ1-4; v_call: TRBV5-1; clone_size: -; cdr3_length: 20; cdr3_aa: CASSTRQGLTLDATNEKLFF
j_call: TRBJ1-2; v_call: TRBV28; clone_size: -; cdr3_length: 14; cdr3_aa: CASSLFVRAGGYTF
j_call: TRBJ1-1; v_call: TRBV18; clone_size: -; cdr3_length: 13; cdr3_aa: CASSPGVNTEAFF
j_call: TRBJ2-1; v_call: TRBV5-5; clone_size: -; cdr3_length: 13; cdr3_aa: CASSLQGQNEQFF
j_call: TRBJ2-1; v_call: TRBV7-3; clone_size: -; cdr3_length: 15; cdr3_aa: CASSLIGQFGNEQFF
j_call: TRBJ2-7; v_call: TRBV25-1; clone_size: -; cdr3_length: 14; cdr3_aa: CASSGGQGGYEQYF
j_call: TRBJ2-1; v_call: TRBV6-4; clone_size: once; cdr3_length: 15; cdr3_aa: CASSDSSGSYNEQFF
j_call: TRBJ2-6; v_call: TRBV4-3; clone_size: -; cdr3_length: 16; cdr3_aa: CASSQDHGSGANVLTF
j_call: TRBJ1-2; v_call: TRBV7-9; clone_size: -; cdr3_length: 14; cdr3_aa: CASSPRDRGYGYTF
j_call: TRBJ2-5; v_call: TRBV28; clone_size: -; cdr3_length: 16; cdr3_aa: CASSLLGLAGQETQYF
j_call: TRBJ1-1; v_call: TRBV5-1; clone_size: -; cdr3_length: 13; cdr3_aa: CASSLAGTVEAFF
j_call: TRBJ2-7; v_call: TRBV7-2; clone_size: -; cdr3_length: 17; cdr3_aa: CASSLGSGRSPSYEQYF